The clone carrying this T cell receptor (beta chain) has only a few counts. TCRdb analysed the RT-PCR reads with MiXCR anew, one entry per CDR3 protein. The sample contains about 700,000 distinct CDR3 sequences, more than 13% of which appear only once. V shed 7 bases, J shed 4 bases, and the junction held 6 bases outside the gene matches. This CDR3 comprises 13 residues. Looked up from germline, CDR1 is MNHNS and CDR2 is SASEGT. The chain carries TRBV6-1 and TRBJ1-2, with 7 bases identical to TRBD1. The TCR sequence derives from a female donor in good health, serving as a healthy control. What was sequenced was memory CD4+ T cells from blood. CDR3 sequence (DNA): TGTGCCAGCATTTCGACAGGGACCTATGGCTACACCTTC. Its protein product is CASISTGTYGYTF.